The clone carrying this TCR beta chain appeared many times. TCRdb reprocessed the reads with MiXCR, giving one entry per CDR3 protein. Counted here are 45,000 to 55,000 distinct CDR3 sequences, about 7.3% occurring once; the ten biggest clones make up about a sixth. This specimen belongs to a study of patients with pleural tuberculosis. V lost 4 bases and J 4 bases, leaving 7 bases between the germline ends. The CDR3 contains 12 residues. Germline loops: CDR1 KGHSH, CDR2 LQKENI. The sequence derives from a human donor with pleural tuberculosis. V gene TRBV18 combines with J gene TRBJ1-1, with D possibly matching TRBD1 (5 bases). The CDR3 protein is CASSRDLTEAFF. In DNA form, the CDR3 reads TGTGCCAGCTCACGGGACCTCACTGAAGCTTTCTTT.